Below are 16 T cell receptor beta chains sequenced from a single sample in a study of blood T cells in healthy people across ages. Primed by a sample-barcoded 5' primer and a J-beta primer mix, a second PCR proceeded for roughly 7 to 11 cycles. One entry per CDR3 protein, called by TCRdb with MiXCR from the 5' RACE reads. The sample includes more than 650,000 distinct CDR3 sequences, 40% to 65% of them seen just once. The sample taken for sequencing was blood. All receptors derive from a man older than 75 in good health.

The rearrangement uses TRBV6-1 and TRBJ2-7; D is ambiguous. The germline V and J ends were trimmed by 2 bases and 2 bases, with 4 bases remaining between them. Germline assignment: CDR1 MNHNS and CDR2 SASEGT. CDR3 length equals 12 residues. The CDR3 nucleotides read TGTGCCAGCAGTGAATATGCCTACGAGCAGTACTTC. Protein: CASSEYAYEQYF.

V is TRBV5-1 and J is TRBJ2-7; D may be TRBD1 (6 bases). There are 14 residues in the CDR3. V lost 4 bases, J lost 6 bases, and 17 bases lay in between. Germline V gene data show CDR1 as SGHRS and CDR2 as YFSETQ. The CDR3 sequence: CASSVMRTVCEQYF. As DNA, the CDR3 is TGCGCCAGCAGCGTGATGCGGACAGTTTGCGAGCAGTACTTC.

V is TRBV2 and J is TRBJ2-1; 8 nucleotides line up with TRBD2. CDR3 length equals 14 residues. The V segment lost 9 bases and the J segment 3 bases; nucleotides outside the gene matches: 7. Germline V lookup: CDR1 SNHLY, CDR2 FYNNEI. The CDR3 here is CASKAGVFYNEQFF. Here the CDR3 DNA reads TGTGCCAGTAAAGCGGGAGTTTTCTACAATGAGCAGTTCTTC.

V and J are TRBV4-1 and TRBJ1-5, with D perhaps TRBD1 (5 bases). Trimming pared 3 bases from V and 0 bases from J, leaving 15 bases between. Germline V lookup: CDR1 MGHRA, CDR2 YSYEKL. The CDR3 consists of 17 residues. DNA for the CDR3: TGCGCCAGCAGCCAGCAACGAGGGGCCGATAGCAATCAGCCCCAGCATTTT. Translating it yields CASSQQRGADSNQPQHF.

CDR3 residues: CSARDAGWQGRQGDTEAFF. In nucleotides, the CDR3 is TGCAGTGCTAGAGATGCTGGTTGGCAGGGAAGGCAGGGGGACACTGAAGCTTTCTTT. This rearrangement joins TRBV20-1 to TRBJ1-1, with 7 bases matching TRBD1. V lost 0 bases and J lost 3; bases outside the gene matches: 19. The V gene's germline CDR1 is DFQATT and CDR2 SNEGSKA (reference sequence). CDR3 length equals 19 residues.

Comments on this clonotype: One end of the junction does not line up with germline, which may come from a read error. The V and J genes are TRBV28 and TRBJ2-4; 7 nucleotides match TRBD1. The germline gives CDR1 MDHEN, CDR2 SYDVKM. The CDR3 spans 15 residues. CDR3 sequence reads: CASRSTGSIKNIRYF. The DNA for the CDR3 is TGTGCCAGCAGGTCGACAGGGTCGATCAAAAACATTCGGTACTTC.

The CDR3 region is CASSGKTSGRPPSYEQYF. In nucleotides, the CDR3 is TGCGCCAGCAGCGGGAAGACTAGCGGGAGGCCTCCGTCCTACGAGCAGTACTTC. V and J are TRBV5-1 and TRBJ2-7; 13 bases are shared with TRBD2. This CDR3 is built from 18 residues. Trimming at V came to 4 bases and at J to 1 base, leaving 11 bases not matched to a gene. From germline, CDR1 is SGHRS and CDR2 YFSETQ.

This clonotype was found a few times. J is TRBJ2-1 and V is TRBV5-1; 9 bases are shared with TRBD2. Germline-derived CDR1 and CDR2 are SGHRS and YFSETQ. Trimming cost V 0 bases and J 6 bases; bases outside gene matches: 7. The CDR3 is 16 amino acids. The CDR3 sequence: CASSLAASGIGNEQFF. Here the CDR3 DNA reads TGCGCCAGCAGCTTGGCCGCTAGCGGGATAGGCAATGAGCAGTTCTTC.

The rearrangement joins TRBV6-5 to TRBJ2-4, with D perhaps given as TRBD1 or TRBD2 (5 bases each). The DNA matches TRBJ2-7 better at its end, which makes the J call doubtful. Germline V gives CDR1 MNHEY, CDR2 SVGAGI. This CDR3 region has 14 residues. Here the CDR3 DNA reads TGTGCCAGCAGTTACTCTGAGGGGCCCTACGAGCAGTACTTC. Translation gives CASSYSEGPYEQYF.

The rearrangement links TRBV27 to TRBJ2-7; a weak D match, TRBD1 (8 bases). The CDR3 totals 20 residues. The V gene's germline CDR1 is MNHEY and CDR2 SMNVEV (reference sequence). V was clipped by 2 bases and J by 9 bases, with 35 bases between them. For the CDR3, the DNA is TGTGCCAGCAGTTTACTGGGAGGGCTGACAGGGGACAGCTCCTACAATGGGCAGTACTTC. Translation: CASSLLGGLTGDSSYNGQYF.

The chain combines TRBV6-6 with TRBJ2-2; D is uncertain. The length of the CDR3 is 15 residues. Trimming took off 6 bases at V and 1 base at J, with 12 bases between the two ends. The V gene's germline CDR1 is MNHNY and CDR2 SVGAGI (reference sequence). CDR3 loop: CASRDPSENTGELFF. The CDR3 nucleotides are TGTGCCAGCAGAGATCCAAGCGAGAACACCGGGGAGCTGTTTTTT.

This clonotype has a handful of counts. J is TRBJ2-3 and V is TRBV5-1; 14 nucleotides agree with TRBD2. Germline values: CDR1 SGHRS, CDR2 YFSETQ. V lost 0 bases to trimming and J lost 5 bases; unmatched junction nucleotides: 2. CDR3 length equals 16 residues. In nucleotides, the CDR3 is TGCGCCAGCAGCTTGGTGGGACTAGCGGGAGTAGATACGCAGTATTTT. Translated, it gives CASSLVGLAGVDTQYF. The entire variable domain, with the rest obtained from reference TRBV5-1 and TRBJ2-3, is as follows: KAGVTQTPRYLIKTRGQQVTLSCSPISGHRSVSWYQQTPGQGLQFLFEYFSETQRNKGNFPGRFSGRQFSNSRSEMNVSTLELGDSALYLCASSLVGLAGVDTQYFGPGTRLTVL.

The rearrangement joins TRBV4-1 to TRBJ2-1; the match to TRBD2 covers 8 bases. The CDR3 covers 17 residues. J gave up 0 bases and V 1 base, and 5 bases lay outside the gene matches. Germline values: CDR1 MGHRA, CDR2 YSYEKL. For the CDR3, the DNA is TGCGCCAGCAGCCAAGTCGGGAGGGCAGGCTCCTACAATGAGCAGTTCTTC. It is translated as CASSQVGRAGSYNEQFF.

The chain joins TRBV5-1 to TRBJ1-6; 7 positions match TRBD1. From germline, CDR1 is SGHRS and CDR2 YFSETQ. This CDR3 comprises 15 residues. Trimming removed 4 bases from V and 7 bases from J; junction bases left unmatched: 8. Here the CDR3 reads CASSPTEGANSPLHF. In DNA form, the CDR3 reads TGCGCCAGCAGCCCTACGGAGGGGGCGAATTCACCCCTCCACTTT.

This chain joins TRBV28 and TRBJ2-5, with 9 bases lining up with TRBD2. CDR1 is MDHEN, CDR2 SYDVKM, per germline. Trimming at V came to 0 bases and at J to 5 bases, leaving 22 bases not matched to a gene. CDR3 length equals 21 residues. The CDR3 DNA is TGTGCCAGCAGTTTATGGCGGGTCGGACGATCCGCGGGAGGGTGGGGGGAGACCCAGTACTTC. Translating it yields CASSLWRVGRSAGGWGETQYF.

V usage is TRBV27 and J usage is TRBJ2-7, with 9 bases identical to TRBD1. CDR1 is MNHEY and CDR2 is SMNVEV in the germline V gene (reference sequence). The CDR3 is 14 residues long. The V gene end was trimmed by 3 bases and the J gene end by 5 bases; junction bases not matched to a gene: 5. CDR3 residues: CASSLMGQGNEQYF. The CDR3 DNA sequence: TGTGCCAGCAGTTTGATGGGACAGGGTAACGAGCAGTACTTC.